One sample yielded the 22 T cell receptor beta chains listed below, sequenced in a study of blood T cell repertoires in COVID-19. The repertoire was sequenced with immunoSEQ multiplex PCR; TCRdb's copy has only in-frame clones and lacks some. The sample holds 100,000 to 150,000 clones; around 74% are singletons and the top ten take more than 5.5%. Sequencing input: peripheral blood. The receptors were gathered from a man aged 55-75 years with acute or convalescent COVID-19.

This chain uses TRBV29-1 with TRBJ2-7; D is possibly TRBD1 (5 bases). CDR3 length: 14 residues. CDR1 and CDR2 (germline): SQVTM, ANQGSEA. The V gene lost 6 bases and the J gene lost 0 bases, with 15 bases spanning the gap. The CDR3 loop is CSVTTGISSYEQYF. DNA of the CDR3: TGCAGCGTCACCACAGGAATCAGCTCCTACGAGCAGTACTTC.

This rearrangement joins TRBV30 to TRBJ2-7, with a possible D match to TRBD1 (6 bases). V lost 1 base and J lost 4, with 11 bases in between. The CDR3 sequence is 13 residues long. Germline values: CDR1 GTSNPN, CDR2 SVGIG (reference sequence). CDR3 in amino acids: CAWSEGGMYEQYF. CDR3 DNA: TGTGCCTGGAGTGAAGGGGGAATGTACGAGCAGTACTTC. The full variable domain, rest sourced from reference TRBV30 and TRBJ2-7, is SQTIHQWPATLVQPVGSPLSLECTVEGTSNPNLYWYRQAAGRGLQLLFYSVGIGQISSEVPQNLSASRPQDRQFILSSKKLLLSDSGFYLCAWSEGGMYEQYFGPGTRLTVT.

The rearrangement joins TRBV24-1 to TRBJ2-7; 10 positions match TRBD2. Germline V gene sequence: CDR1 KGHDR, CDR2 SFDVKD. The CDR3 consists of 15 residues. J lost 3 bases, V lost 5 bases, and 6 bases had no gene match. CDR3 amino acids: CATSASGGGGYEQYF. The CDR3, as DNA: TGTGCCACCAGTGCGAGCGGGGGGGGTGGCTACGAGCAGTACTTC.

The chain links TRBV5-4 to TRBJ2-2; D not resolved. The CDR3 is 12 residues long. Germline assignment: CDR1 SGHNT and CDR2 YYREEE (reference sequence). V lost 3 bases and J lost 8, with 8 bases in between. The CDR3 coding sequence is TGTGCCAGCAGCTCCCCCCCGGGGGAGCTGTTTTTT. Translated: CASSSPPGELFF.

This clone was seen only a few times. The V and J genes are TRBV7-2 and TRBJ2-7; 12 nucleotides align to TRBD2. CDR1 and CDR2 (germline): SGHTA, FQGNSA. The CDR3 is 19 residues long. V shed 3 bases and J 7 bases; nucleotides not matched to a gene: 19. The CDR3 loop reads CASSFTGRLTSGRSGEQYF. The CDR3 region has the DNA TGTGCCAGCAGCTTTACCGGACGCTTGACTAGCGGGAGATCGGGGGAGCAGTACTTC.

CDR3 DNA sequence: TGTGCCAGCAGCAAAGTACAGGGAACCTATGGCTACACCTTC. The encoded protein is CASSKVQGTYGYTF. The chain has TRBV21-1 and TRBJ1-2; TRBD1, the D gene given by the table, was not confirmed from the DNA. TRBV21-1 constitutes a pseudogene. There are 14 residues in the CDR3.

The chain joins TRBV14 to TRBJ1-2; no firm D call. The CDR3 has 11 amino acids. V was cut by 0 bases and J by 8 bases, with 4 bases left in between. Looked up from germline, CDR1 is SGHDN and CDR2 is FVKESK. Here the CDR3 DNA reads TGTGCCAGCAGCCAAGATCGGGGCTACACCTTC. Encoded protein: CASSQDRGYTF. Full variable domain (rest looked up from reference TRBV14 and TRBJ1-2): EAGVTQFPSHSVIEKGQTVTLRCDPISGHDNLYWYRRVMGKEIKFLLHFVKESKQDESGMPNNRFLAERTGGTYSTLKVQPAELEDSGVYFCASSQDRGYTFGSGTRLTVV.

The chain combines TRBV2 with TRBJ1-6; possible D gene TRBD1, 6 bases. V lost 9 bases and J lost 7, with 16 bases in between. The CDR3 is 14 residues long. Germline lookup yields CDR1 SNHLY and CDR2 FYNNEI. The CDR3 region is CARGGRVKNSPLHF. In DNA form, the CDR3 reads TGTGCCAGAGGGGGAAGGGTCAAGAATTCACCCCTCCACTTT.

The J gene is TRBJ1-1, the V gene TRBV6-5; D is perhaps TRBD1 (5 bases). This CDR3 is built from 15 residues. The V gene lost 5 bases and the J gene lost 0 bases, with 13 bases spanning the gap. CDR1 is MNHEY and CDR2 is SVGAGI in the germline V gene. The CDR3 nucleotides read TGTGCCAGCAGTCCCCCGACAGCTATGAACACTGAAGCTTTCTTT. This gives the protein CASSPPTAMNTEAFF.

CDR3: CASSQGAVNYGYTF. CDR3 nucleotide sequence: TGTGCCAGTAGTCAGGGGGCTGTTAACTATGGCTACACCTTC. The chain has TRBV19 and TRBJ1-2; 8 bases match TRBD1. Germline V gives CDR1 LNHDA, CDR2 SQIVND (reference sequence). The CDR3 has 14 amino acids. With V trimmed by 5 bases and J by 1 base, 3 bases remained unmatched.

The chain employs TRBV30 and TRBJ2-1; 7 nucleotides match TRBD2. V trimming: 0 bases; J trimming: 5 bases; junction bases outside the gene matches: 10. The CDR3 spans 16 residues. The V gene's germline CDR1 is GTSNPN and CDR2 SVGIG (reference sequence). CDR3 sequence reads: CAWSVFGGRENNEQFF. CDR3 nucleotides: TGTGCCTGGAGTGTATTTGGGGGGAGGGAAAACAATGAGCAGTTCTTC. Drawing the rest from reference TRBV30 and TRBJ2-1, the complete variable domain is SQTIHQWPATLVQPVGSPLSLECTVEGTSNPNLYWYRQAAGRGLQLLFYSVGIGQISSEVPQNLSASRPQDRQFILSSKKLLLSDSGFYLCAWSVFGGRENNEQFFGPGTRLTVL.

The genes are TRBV6-5 and TRBJ2-1; D is perhaps TRBD1 (6 bases). The length of the CDR3 is 15 residues. The germline V gene has CDR1 MNHEY and CDR2 SVGAGI. V was clipped by 2 bases and J by 6 bases, with 14 bases between them. DNA for the CDR3: TGTGCCAGCAGTTACCTCGGACAGAATCTCAATGAGCAGTTCTTC. It translates to CASSYLGQNLNEQFF.

The chain combines TRBV9 with TRBJ2-2; 9 nucleotides align to TRBD1. V trimming: 3 bases; J trimming: 5 bases; junction bases outside the gene matches: 2. This CDR3 is built from 14 residues. Germline values: CDR1 SGDLS, CDR2 YYNGEE. The CDR3 nucleotides read TGTGCCAGCAGCGAGGGACAGGGAACCGGGGAGCTGTTTTTT. Amino acid sequence: CASSEGQGTGELFF.

CDR3: CSARTGYEQYF. In DNA, the CDR3 is TGCAGTGCTAGGACAGGTTACGAGCAGTACTTC. The genes are TRBV20-1 and TRBJ2-7; a possible D gene is TRBD1 (6 bases). CDR3 length: 11 amino acids. Germline V CDR1 and CDR2: DFQATT, SNEGSKA (reference sequence). V was clipped by 3 bases and J by 4 bases, with 7 bases between them.

The chain joins TRBV28 to TRBJ1-1; D gene ambiguous. This CDR3 has 14 amino acids. V dropped 5 bases and J dropped 5 bases, with 15 bases sitting between them. CDR1 and CDR2 (germline): MDHEN, SYDVKM. The CDR3 loop is CASSLTRRGTEAFF. CDR3 DNA: TGTGCCAGCAGTCTGACAAGGAGAGGGACTGAAGCTTTCTTT.

The genes are TRBV5-1 and TRBJ2-2; 8 bases line up with TRBD2. CDR1 is SGHRS and CDR2 is YFSETQ in the germline V gene. Trimming took 0 bases from V and 6 from J; bases not matched to a gene: 13. There are 18 residues in the CDR3. For the CDR3, the DNA is TGCGCCAGCAGCTTGGGTCCTAGCGGGCGACGATCGGCCGGGGAGCTGTTTTTT. It codes for CASSLGPSGRRSAGELFF. The full variable domain, rest sourced from reference TRBV5-1 and TRBJ2-2, is KAGVTQTPRYLIKTRGQQVTLSCSPISGHRSVSWYQQTPGQGLQFLFEYFSETQRNKGNFPGRFSGRQFSNSRSEMNVSTLELGDSALYLCASSLGPSGRRSAGELFFGEGSRLTVL.

The rearrangement uses TRBV7-6 and TRBJ2-1, with TRBD2 identical over 7 bases. V lost 2 bases and J lost 4; bases outside the gene matches: 8. The CDR3 has 16 residues. Looked up from germline, CDR1 is SGHVS and CDR2 is FNYEAQ. Here the CDR3 reads CASSLNTGGTYNEQFF. In DNA, the CDR3 is TGTGCCAGCAGCTTAAACACGGGGGGTACATACAATGAGCAGTTCTTC.

About this clone itself: The sample has other DNA sequences that encode this CDR3 too. The CDR3: CASSMGSRGTEAFF. CDR3 coding DNA: TGTGCCAGTAGTATGGGATCGAGGGGGACTGAAGCTTTCTTT. V usage is TRBV19 and J usage is TRBJ1-1; D perhaps matches TRBD1 (6 bases). The V gene lost 3 bases and the J gene lost 5 bases, with 13 bases spanning the gap. Germline V gene data show CDR1 as LNHDA and CDR2 as SQIVND (reference sequence). The CDR3 sequence is 14 residues long.

The chain joins TRBV5-6 to TRBJ2-1; TRBD2 matches at 8 bases. Germline values: CDR1 SGHDT, CDR2 YYEEEE. The length of the CDR3 is 16 residues. With 4 bases clipped from V and 10 bases from J, the junction kept 16 bases outside the gene matches. The CDR3, as DNA: TGTGCCAGCAGCCCGGGGAAGAGCGGGAGATACGGAGAGCAGTTCTTC. Translation gives CASSPGKSGRYGEQFF.

The V call is TRBV10-3, the J call TRBJ1-2, with unresolved D. V gave up 3 bases and J gave up 7 bases, with 9 bases separating them. Germline V CDR1 and CDR2: ENHRY, SYGVKD. This CDR3 region has 12 residues. The CDR3 sequence: CAISDLSGGYTF. The DNA of the CDR3 is TGTGCCATCAGTGACTTGTCCGGTGGCTACACCTTC.

This clone was observed a few times. The rearrangement joins TRBV2 to TRBJ2-3; TRBD2 aligns across 14 bases. This CDR3 region has 14 residues. J was trimmed by 9 bases and V by 5 bases; bases with no gene match: 4. CDR1 is SNHLY and CDR2 is FYNNEI in the germline V gene. The CDR3 nucleotides are TGTGCCAGCAGTTCGACTAGCGGGAGGGGGACGCAGTATTTT. Translating it yields CASSSTSGRGTQYF.

The V call is TRBV6-5, the J call TRBJ1-5; D remains unclear. This CDR3 comprises 12 residues. Germline CDR1 MNHEY, CDR2 SVGAGI. The V end was cut by 8 bases, the J end by 5 bases, with 10 bases between. The CDR3 here is CASRGSDQPQHF. The CDR3 DNA reads as TGTGCCAGCCGGGGATCGGATCAGCCCCAGCATTTT.